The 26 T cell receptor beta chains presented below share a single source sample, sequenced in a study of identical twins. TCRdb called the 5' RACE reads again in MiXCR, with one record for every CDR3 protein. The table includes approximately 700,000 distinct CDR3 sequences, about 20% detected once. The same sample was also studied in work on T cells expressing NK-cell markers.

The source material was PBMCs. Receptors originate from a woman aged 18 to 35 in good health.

CDR3 nucleotides: TGCAGTGCGGAATTGCGGGGAGGGCCTGCCGGGGAGCTGTTTTTT. Encoded protein: CSAELRGGPAGELFF. V usage is TRBV20-1 and J usage is TRBJ2-2, with 7 bases aligning to TRBD2. The trim removed 6 bases at V and 6 bases at J, leaving 13 bases unmatched. In germline, CDR1 is DFQATT, CDR2 SNEGSKA (reference sequence). The CDR3 loop spans 15 amino acids.

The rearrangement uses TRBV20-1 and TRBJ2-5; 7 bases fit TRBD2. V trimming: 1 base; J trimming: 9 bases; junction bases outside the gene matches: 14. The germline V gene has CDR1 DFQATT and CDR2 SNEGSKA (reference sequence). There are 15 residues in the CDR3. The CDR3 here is CSARAYEERGVSQYF. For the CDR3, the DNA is TGCAGTGCTAGAGCCTACGAAGAGCGGGGAGTATCCCAGTACTTC.

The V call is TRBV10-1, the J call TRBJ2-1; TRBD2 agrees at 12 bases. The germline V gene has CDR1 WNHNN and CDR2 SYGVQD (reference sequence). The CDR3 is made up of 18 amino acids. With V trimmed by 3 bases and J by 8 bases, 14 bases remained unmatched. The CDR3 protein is CASSDSSGGARTYDEQFF. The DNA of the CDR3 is TGCGCCAGCAGTGATTCTAGCGGGGGGGCCCGGACGTACGATGAGCAGTTCTTC.

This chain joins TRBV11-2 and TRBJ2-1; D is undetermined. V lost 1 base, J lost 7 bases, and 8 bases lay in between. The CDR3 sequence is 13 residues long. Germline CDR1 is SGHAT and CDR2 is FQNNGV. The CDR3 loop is CASSLGSQNEQFF. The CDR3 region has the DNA TGTGCCAGCAGCTTAGGATCCCAGAATGAGCAGTTCTTC.

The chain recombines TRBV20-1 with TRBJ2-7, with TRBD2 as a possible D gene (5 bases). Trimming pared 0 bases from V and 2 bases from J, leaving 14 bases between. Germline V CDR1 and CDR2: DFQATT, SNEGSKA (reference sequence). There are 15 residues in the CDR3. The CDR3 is CSARDPGNNPYEQYF. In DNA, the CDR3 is TGCAGTGCTAGAGATCCCGGGAACAACCCCTACGAGCAGTACTTC.

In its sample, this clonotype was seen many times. Written as DNA, the CDR3 is TGTGCCAGCAGTTTACGTGCGGGAGGCCGGGAGACCCAGTACTTC. Protein: CASSLRAGGRETQYF. V gene TRBV12-3 or TRBV12-4 combines with J gene TRBJ2-5; 8 bases line up with TRBD2. The V segment lost 2 bases and the J segment 5 bases; nucleotides outside the gene matches: 7. This CDR3 has 15 amino acids.

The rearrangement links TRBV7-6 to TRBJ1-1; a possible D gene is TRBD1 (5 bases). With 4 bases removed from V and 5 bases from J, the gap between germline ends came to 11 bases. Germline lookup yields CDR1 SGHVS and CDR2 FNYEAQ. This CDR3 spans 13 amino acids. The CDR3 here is CASSSFRVTEAFF. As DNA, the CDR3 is TGTGCCAGCAGCTCCTTCAGGGTTACTGAAGCTTTCTTT.

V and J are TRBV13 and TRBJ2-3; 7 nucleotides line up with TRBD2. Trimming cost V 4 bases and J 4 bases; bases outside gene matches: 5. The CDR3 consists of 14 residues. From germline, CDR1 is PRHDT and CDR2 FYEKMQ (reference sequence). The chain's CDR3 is CASSSGGRADTQYF. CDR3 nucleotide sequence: TGTGCCAGCAGCTCCGGGGGGAGGGCAGATACGCAGTATTTT.

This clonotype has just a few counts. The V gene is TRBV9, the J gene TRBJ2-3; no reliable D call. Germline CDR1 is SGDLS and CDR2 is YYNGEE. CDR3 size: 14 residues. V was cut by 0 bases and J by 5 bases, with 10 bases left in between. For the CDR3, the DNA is TGTGCCAGCAGCGTAGGGGCCATGGAAGATACGCAGTATTTT. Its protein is CASSVGAMEDTQYF.

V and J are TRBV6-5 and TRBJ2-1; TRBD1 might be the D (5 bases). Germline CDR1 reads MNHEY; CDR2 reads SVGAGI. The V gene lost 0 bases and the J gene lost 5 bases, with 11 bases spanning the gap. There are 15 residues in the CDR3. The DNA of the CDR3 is TGTGCCAGCAGTTACTCTGGGGCTGGAGACAATGAGCAGTTCTTC. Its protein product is CASSYSGAGDNEQFF.

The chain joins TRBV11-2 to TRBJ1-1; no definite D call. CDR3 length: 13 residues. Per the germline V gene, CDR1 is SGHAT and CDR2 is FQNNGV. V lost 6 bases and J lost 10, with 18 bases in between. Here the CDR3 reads CASREPGLVSAFF. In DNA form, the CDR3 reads TGTGCCAGCAGGGAACCGGGTTTAGTCTCAGCTTTCTTT.

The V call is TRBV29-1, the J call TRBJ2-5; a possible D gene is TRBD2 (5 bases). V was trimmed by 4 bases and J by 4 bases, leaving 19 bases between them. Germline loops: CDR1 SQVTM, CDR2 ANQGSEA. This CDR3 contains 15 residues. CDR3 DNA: TGCAGCGTTGTTTGGCCCGGGGTAGGGCGAGAGACCCAGTACTTC. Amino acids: CSVVWPGVGRETQYF.

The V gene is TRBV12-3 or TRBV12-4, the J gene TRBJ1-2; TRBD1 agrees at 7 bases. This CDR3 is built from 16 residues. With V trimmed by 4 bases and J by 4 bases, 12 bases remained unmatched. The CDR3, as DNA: TGTGCCAGCAGTTACGCTACGGGACAGCTGAGCTATGGCTACACCTTC. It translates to CASSYATGQLSYGYTF.

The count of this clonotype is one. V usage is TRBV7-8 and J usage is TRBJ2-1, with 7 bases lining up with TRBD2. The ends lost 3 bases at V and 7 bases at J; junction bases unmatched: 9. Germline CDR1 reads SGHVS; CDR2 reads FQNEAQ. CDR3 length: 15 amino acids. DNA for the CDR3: TGTGCCAGCAGCTTTAGGACGCCTAGCGGTAATGAGCAGTTCTTC. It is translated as CASSFRTPSGNEQFF.

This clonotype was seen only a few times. The DNA for the CDR3 is TGTGCTAGTGGTACTGGAGTATCCTGGGGATCCTACGAGCAGTACTTC. Protein: CASGTGVSWGSYEQYF. The V call is TRBV12-5, the J call TRBJ2-7; no clear D gene. The germline V gene encodes CDR1 LGHNT and CDR2 FRNRAP. Trimming cost V 5 bases and J 1 base, with 18 bases left between them. This CDR3 spans 16 amino acids.

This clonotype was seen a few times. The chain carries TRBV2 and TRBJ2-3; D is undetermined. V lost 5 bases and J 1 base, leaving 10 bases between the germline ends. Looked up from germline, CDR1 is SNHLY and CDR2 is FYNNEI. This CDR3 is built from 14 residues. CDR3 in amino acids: CASSSRTRTDTQYF. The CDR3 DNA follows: TGTGCCAGCAGTTCCCGGACGCGCACAGATACGCAGTATTTT.

CDR3 coding DNA: TGCAGTGCTAGAGTGAAATACAATGAGCAGTTCTTC. Its protein product is CSARVKYNEQFF. The V gene is TRBV20-1, the J gene TRBJ2-1; D gene ambiguous. V was pared by 1 base and J by 4 bases, with 5 bases between. This CDR3 contains 12 residues. Germline CDR1 reads DFQATT; CDR2 reads SNEGSKA (reference sequence).

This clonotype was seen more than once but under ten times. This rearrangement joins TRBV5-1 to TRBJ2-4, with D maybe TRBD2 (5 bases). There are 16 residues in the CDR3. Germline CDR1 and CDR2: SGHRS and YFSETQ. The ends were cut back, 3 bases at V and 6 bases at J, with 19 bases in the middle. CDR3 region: CASSWGDAEGTNIQYF. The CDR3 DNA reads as TGCGCCAGCAGCTGGGGAGACGCTGAGGGTACAAACATTCAGTACTTC.

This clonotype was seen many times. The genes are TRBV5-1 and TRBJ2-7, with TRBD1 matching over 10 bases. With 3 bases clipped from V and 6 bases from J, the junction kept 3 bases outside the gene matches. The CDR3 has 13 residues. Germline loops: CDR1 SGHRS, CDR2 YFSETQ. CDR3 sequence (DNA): TGCGCCAGCAGCTCAGGGACAGGGGTCGAGCAGTACTTC. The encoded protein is CASSSGTGVEQYF.

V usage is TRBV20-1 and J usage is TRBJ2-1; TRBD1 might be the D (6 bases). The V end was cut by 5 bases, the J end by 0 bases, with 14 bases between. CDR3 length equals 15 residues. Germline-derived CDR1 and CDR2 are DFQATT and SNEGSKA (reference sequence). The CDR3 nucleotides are TGCAGTGCTCACGCGAGGGGGTCCTCCTACAATGAGCAGTTCTTC. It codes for CSAHARGSSYNEQFF.

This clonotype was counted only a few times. The CDR3 loop is CASSSMRPGTDTQYF. CDR3 coding DNA: TGTGCCAGCAGCTCGATGCGGCCAGGCACAGATACGCAGTATTTT. V usage is TRBV7-2 and J usage is TRBJ2-3; D gene uncertain. The germline gives CDR1 SGHTA, CDR2 FQGNSA. The CDR3 spans 15 residues. The V and J ends lost 4 bases and 1 base respectively, with 12 bases between them.

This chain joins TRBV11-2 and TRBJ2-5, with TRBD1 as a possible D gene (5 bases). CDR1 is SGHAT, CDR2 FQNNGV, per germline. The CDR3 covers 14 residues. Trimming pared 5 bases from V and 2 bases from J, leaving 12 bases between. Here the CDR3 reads CASSADSRQETQYF. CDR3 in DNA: TGTGCCAGCAGCGCCGACAGTAGGCAAGAGACCCAGTACTTC.

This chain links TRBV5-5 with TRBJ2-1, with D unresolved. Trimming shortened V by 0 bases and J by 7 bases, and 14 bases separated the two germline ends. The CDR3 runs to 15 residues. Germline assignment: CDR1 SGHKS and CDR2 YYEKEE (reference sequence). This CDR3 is CASSLAFSPVNEQFF. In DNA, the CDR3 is TGTGCCAGCAGCTTGGCTTTTTCCCCAGTGAATGAGCAGTTCTTC.

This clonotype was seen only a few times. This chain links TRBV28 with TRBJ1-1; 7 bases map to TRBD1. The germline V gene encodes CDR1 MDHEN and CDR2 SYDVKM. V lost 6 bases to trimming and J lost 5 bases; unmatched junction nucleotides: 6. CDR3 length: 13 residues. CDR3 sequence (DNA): TGTGCCAGCAGCCACGCAGGGGGGACTGAAGCTTTCTTT. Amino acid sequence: CASSHAGGTEAFF.

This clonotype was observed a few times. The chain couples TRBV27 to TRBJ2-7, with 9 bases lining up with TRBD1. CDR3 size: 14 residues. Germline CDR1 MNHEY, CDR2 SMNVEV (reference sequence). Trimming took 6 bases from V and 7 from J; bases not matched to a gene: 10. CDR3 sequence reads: CASRPGQGQWEQYF. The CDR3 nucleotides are TGTGCCAGCAGACCGGGACAGGGTCAGTGGGAGCAGTACTTC.

The CDR3 is CASSLSRARAKNIQYF. CDR3 sequence (DNA): TGTGCCAGCAGCTTATCAAGGGCGAGAGCCAAAAACATTCAGTACTTC. The rearrangement joins TRBV7-2 to TRBJ2-4; D gene unclear. CDR3 size: 16 residues. With 2 bases removed from V and 0 bases from J, the gap between germline ends came to 11 bases. Germline V gene lookup returns CDR1 SGHTA and CDR2 FQGNSA. The variable domain in full, completed from reference TRBV7-2 and TRBJ2-4, reads GAGVSQSPSNKVTEKGKDVELRCDPISGHTALYWYRQSLGQGLEFLIYFQGNSAPDKSGLPSDRFSAERTGGSVSTLTIQRTQQEDSAVYLCASSLSRARAKNIQYFGAGTRLSVL.